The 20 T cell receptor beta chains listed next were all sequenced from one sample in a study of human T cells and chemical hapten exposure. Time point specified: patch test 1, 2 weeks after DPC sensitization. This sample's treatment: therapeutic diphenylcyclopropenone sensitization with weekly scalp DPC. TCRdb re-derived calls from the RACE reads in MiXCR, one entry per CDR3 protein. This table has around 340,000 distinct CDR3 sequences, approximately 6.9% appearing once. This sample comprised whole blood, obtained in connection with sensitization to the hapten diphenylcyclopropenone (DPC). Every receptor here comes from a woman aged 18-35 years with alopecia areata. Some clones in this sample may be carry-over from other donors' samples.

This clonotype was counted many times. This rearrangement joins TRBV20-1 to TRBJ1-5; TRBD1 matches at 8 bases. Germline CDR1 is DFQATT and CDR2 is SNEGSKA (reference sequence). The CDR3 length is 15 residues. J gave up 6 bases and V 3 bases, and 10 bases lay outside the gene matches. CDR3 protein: CSASLESGGGQPQHF. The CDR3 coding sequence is TGCAGTGCTAGTCTAGAGTCAGGGGGCGGTCAGCCCCAGCATTTT.

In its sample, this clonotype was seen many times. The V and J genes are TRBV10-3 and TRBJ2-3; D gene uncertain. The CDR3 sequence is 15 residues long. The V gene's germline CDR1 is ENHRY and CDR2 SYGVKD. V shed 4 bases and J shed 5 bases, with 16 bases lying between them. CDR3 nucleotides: TGTGCCATCAGTGCCCCAGTTTCGGTCGGAGATACGCAGTATTTT. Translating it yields CAISAPVSVGDTQYF.

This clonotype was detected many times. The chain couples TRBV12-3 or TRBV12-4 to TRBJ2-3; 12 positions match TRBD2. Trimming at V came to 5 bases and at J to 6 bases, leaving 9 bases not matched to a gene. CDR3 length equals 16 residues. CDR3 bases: TGTGCCAGCAGTCCCCTACTAGCGGGGGGAAGGGATACGCAGTATTTT. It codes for CASSPLLAGGRDTQYF.

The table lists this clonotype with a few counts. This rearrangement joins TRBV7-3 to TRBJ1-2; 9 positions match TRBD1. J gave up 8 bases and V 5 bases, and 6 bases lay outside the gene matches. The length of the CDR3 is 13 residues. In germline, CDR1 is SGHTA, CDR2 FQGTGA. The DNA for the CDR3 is TGTGCCAGCAGCCCTCGACAGGGGGGCGGCTACACCTTC. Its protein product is CASSPRQGGGYTF.

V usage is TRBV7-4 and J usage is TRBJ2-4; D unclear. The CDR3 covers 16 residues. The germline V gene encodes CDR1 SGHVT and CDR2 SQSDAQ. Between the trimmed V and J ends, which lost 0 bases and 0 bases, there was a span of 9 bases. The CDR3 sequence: CASSLAKPPAKNIQYF. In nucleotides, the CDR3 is TGTGCCAGCAGCTTAGCTAAGCCCCCAGCCAAAAACATTCAGTACTTC. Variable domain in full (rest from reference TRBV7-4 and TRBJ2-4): GAGVSQSPRYKVAKRGRDVALRCDSISGHVTLYWYRQTLGQGSEVLTYSQSDAQRDKSGRPSGRFSAERPERSVSTLKIQRTEQGDSAVYLCASSLAKPPAKNIQYFGAGTRLSVL.

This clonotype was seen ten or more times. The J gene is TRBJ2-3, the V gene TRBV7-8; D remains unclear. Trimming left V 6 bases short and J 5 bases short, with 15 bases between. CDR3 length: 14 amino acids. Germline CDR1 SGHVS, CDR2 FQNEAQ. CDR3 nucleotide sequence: TGTGCCAGCAGAAGAAGTAGGGCTGAAGATACGCAGTATTTT. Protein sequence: CASRRSRAEDTQYF. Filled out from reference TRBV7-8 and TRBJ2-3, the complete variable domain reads GAGVSQSPRYKVAKRGQDVALRCDPISGHVSLFWYQQALGQGPEFLTYFQNEAQLDKSGLPSDRFFAERPEGSVSTLKIQRTQQEDSAVYLCASRRSRAEDTQYFGPGTRLTVL.

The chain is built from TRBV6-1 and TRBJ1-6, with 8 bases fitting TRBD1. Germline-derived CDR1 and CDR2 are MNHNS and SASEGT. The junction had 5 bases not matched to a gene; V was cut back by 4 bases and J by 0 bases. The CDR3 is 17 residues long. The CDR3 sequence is CASSVRTGSSYNSPLHF. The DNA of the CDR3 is TGTGCCAGCAGTGTCCGGACAGGGAGCTCCTATAATTCACCCCTCCACTTT.

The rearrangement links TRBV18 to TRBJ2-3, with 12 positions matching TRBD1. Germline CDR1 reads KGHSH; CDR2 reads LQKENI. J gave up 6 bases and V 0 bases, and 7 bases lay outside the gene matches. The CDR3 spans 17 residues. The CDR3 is CASSPPVGTGGSDTQYF. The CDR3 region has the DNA TGTGCCAGCTCACCACCGGTTGGGACAGGGGGCTCGGATACGCAGTATTTT.

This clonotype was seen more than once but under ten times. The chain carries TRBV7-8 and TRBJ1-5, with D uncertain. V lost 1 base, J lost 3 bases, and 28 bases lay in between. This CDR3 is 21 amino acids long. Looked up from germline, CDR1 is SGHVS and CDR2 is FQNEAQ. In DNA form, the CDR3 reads TGTGCCAGCAGCTTAGAGGCCCAGACCCCCGCGTGGACGGGTATCAATCAGCCCCAGCATTTT. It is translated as CASSLEAQTPAWTGINQPQHF.

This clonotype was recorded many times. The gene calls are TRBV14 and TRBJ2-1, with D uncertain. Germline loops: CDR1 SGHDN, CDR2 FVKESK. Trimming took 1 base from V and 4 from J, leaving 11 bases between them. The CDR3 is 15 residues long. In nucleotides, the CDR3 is TGTGCCAGCAGCCAAGGATTCGACTGGTACAATGAGCAGTTCTTC. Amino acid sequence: CASSQGFDWYNEQFF. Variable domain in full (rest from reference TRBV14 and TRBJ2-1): EAGVTQFPSHSVIEKGQTVTLRCDPISGHDNLYWYRRVMGKEIKFLLHFVKESKQDESGMPNNRFLAERTGGTYSTLKVQPAELEDSGVYFCASSQGFDWYNEQFFGPGTRLTVL.

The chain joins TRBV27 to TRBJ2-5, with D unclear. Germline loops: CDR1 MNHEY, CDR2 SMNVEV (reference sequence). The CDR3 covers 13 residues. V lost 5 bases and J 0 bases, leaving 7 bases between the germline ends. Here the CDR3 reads CASSGPDQETQYF. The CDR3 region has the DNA TGTGCCAGCAGTGGGCCGGACCAAGAGACCCAGTACTTC.

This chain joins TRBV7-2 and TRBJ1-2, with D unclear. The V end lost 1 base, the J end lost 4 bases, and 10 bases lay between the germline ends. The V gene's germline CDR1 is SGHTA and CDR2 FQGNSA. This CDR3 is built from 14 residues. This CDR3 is CASSLVVGSYGYTF. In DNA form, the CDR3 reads TGTGCCAGCAGCTTAGTGGTGGGCTCCTATGGCTACACCTTC.

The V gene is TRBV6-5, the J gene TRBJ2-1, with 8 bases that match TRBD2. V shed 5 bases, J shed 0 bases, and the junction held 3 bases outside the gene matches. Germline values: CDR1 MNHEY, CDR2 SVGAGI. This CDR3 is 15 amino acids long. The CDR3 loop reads CASSRGGNSYNEQFF. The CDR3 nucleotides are TGTGCCAGCAGTCGCGGGGGGAACTCCTACAATGAGCAGTTCTTC.

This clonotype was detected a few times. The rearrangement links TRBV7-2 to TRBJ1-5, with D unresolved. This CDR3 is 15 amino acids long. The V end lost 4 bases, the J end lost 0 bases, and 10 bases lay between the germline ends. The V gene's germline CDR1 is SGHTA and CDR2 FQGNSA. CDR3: CASSSRGYSNQPQHF. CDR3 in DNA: TGTGCCAGCAGCTCTCGAGGATATAGCAATCAGCCCCAGCATTTT.

For the CDR3, the DNA is TGTGCCACCAGCGGACCTGATAGGCAGTCGGTTTACGAGCAGTACTTC. Residues: CATSGPDRQSVYEQYF. The J gene is TRBJ2-7, the V gene TRBV15; D unresolved. The CDR3 is 16 amino acids. Germline V gene sequence: CDR1 LNHNV, CDR2 YYDKDF (reference sequence). Between the trimmed V and J ends, which lost 5 bases and 4 bases, there was a span of 21 bases.

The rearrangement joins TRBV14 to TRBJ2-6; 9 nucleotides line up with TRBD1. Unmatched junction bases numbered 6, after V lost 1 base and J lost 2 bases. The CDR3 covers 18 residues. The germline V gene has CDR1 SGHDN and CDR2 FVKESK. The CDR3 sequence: CASSQGSYRGPGANVLTF. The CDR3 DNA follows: TGTGCCAGCAGCCAAGGGAGTTACAGGGGGCCTGGGGCCAACGTCCTGACTTTC.

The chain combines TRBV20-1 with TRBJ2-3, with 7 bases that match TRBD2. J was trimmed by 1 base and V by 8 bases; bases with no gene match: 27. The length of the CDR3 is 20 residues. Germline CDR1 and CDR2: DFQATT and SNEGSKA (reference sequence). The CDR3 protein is CSPQAKTSGADGLGTDTQYF. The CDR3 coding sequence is TGCAGTCCTCAAGCAAAGACCAGCGGGGCGGACGGATTAGGCACAGATACGCAGTATTTT.

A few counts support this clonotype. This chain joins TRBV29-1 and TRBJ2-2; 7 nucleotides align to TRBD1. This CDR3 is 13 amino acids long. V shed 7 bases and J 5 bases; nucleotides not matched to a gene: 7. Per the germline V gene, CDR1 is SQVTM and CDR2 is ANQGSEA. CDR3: CSAPDRTTGELFF. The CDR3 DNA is TGCAGCGCACCGGACAGGACTACCGGGGAGCTGTTTTTT.

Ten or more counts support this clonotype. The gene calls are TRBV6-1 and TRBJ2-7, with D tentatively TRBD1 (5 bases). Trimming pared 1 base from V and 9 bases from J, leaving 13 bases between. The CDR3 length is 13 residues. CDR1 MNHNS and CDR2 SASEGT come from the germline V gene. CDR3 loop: CASSEVVRAAQYF. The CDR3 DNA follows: TGTGCCAGCAGTGAAGTCGTCAGGGCGGCGCAGTACTTC.

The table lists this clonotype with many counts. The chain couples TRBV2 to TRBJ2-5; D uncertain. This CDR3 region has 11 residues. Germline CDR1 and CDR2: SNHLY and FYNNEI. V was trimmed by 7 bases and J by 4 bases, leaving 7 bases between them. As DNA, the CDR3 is TGTGCCAGCACCAAGGGAGAGACCCAGTACTTC. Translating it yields CASTKGETQYF.